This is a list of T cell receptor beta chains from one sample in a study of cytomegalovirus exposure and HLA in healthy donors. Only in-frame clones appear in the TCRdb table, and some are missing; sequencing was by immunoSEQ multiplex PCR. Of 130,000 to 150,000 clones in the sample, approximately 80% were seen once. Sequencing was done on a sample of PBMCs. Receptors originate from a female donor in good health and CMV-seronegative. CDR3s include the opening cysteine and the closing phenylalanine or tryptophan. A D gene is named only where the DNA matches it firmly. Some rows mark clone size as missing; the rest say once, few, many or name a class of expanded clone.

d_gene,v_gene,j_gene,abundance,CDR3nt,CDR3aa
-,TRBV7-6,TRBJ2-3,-,TGTGCCAGCAGCTTAGGGGCTGGAGATACGCAGTATTTT,CASSLGAGDTQYF
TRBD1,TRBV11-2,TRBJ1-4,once,TGTGCCAGCAGCTCACCGACAGGGTCTAATGAAAAACTGTTTTTT,CASSSPTGSNEKLFF
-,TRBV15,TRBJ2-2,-,TGTGCCACCAGCAGAGATCATCGGGCCGGGGAGCTGTTTTTT,CATSRDHRAGELFF
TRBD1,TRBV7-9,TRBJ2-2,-,TGTGCCACTCCGGACAGGGTAACCGGGGAGCTGTTTTTT,CATPDRVTGELFF
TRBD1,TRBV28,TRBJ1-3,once,TGTGCCAGCAGCCGACGACAGGGTGGTTCAAACACCATATATTTT,CASSRRQGGSNTIYF
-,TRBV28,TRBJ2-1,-,TGTGCCAGCATTAGGGGGGGCCGCAATGAGCAGTTCTTC,CASIRGGRNEQFF
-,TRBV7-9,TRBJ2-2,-,TGTGCCAGCAGCTTAGTCGTGTCTGGGGAGCTGTTTTTT,CASSLVVSGELFF
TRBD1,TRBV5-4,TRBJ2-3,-,TGTGCCAGCAGGACGGGACAGGGCGCAGATACGCAGTATTTT,CASRTGQGADTQYF
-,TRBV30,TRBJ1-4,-,TGTGCCTGGAGTGGTGACAATACTAATGAAAAACTGTTTTTT,CAWSGDNTNEKLFF
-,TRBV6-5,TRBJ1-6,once,TGTGCCAGCAGTTACTTCCAGGGCCAGAATTCACCCCTCCACTTT,CASSYFQGQNSPLHF
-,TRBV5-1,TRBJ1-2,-,TGCGCCAGCAGCCAACCCGGGTCTGTGGGAGGCTACCCCTTC,CASSQPGSVGGYPF
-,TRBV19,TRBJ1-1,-,TGTGCCAGTAGTAGGAAAACTAAGAGCACTGAAGCTTTCTTT,CASSRKTKSTEAFF
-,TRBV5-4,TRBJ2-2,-,TGTGCCAGCAGCAAGGGTAGCAGGACAGCGCACACCGGGGAGCTGTTTTTT,CASSKGSRTAHTGELFF
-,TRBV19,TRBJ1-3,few,TGTGCCAGTAGTTTGGAGGGACTGGCTGGAAACACCATATATTTT,CASSLEGLAGNTIYF
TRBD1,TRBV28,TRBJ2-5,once,TGTGCCAGCAGTGAACACAGGGGGCGCGGTATGGAGACCCAGTACTTC,CASSEHRGRGMETQYF
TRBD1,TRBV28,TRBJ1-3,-,TGTGCCAGCAGTTTATTGGGGACAGGGACGGGGGGAAACACCATATATTTT,CASSLLGTGTGGNTIYF
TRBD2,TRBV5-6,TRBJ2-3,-,TGTGCCAGCAGCGCGGGGGAAGCGAAGACAGATACGCAGTATTTT,CASSAGEAKTDTQYF
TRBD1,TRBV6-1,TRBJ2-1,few,TGTGCCAGCCGACCGGACAGGGTCTACAATGAGCAGTTCTTC,CASRPDRVYNEQFF
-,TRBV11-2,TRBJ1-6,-,TGTGCCAGCAGCTTAGGAGGGCAGCCTAATTCACCCCTCCACTTT,CASSLGGQPNSPLHF
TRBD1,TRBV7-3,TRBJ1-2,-,TGTGCCAGCAGCCAGGGACAGGGGAACTATGGCTACACCTTC,CASSQGQGNYGYTF
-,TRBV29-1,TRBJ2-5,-,TGCAGCGTTCTTTCCGGGACCCAGTACTTC,CSVLSGTQYF
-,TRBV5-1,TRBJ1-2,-,TGCGCCAGCAGCTTGGGGCAGGGCGTGTGGGGCTACACCTTC,CASSLGQGVWGYTF
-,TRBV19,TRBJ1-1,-,TGTGCCAGTAGTATAGTTGCCAGTAATTACATGAACCCTGAAGCTTTCTTT,CASSIVASNYMNPEAFF
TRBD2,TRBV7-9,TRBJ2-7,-,TGTGCCAGCAGCGCCGGACTAGCGGGAGTGGACGAGCAGTACTTC,CASSAGLAGVDEQYF
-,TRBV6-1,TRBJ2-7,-,TGTGCCAGCAGTGATCGCTACGAGCAGTACTTC,CASSDRYEQYF
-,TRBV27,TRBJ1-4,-,TGTGCCAGCAGCAAAACGGGGGTGGCTAATGAAAAACTGTTTTTT,CASSKTGVANEKLFF
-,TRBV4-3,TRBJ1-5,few,TGCGCCAGCAGCCAAGACCACAGCTACAATCAGCCCCAGCATTTT,CASSQDHSYNQPQHF
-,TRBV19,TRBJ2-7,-,TGTGCCAGTAGTATAAAGGGGGTCCACTCTCAAAGCTCCTACGAGCAGTACTTC,CASSIKGVHSQSSYEQYF
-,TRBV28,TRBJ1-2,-,TGTGCCAGCAGGGCACAGGGCTCGGGGCCTCCTAACTATGGCTACACCTTC,CASRAQGSGPPNYGYTF
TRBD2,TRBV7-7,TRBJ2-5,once,TGTGCTAGCAGCTTAGCAAGAGCTAGCGGGGGGAGAGAGACCCAGTACTTC,CASSLARASGGRETQYF
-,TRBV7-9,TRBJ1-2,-,TGTGCCAGCAGCTCCCCGGCCGGGGATCGTGGCTACACCTTC,CASSSPAGDRGYTF
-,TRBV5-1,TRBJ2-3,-,TGCGCCAGCAGACCAGTAGCTGGGAGCACAGATACGCAGTATTTT,CASRPVAGSTDTQYF
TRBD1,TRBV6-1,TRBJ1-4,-,TGTGCCAGCAGGGAGGCCGGGACAGGGTTTGAAAAACTGTTTTTT,CASREAGTGFEKLFF
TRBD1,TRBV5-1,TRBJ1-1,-,TGCGCCAGCAGTCCCGGCAGGGGGTACACTGAAGCTTTCTTT,CASSPGRGYTEAFF
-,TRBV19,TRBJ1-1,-,TGTGCCACCTCGCAACCGGCGACGAGGCCCTGGTTT,CATSQPATRPWF
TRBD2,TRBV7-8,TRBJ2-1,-,TGTGCCAGCAGCGATACTAGCGGGGGCTTACCTGAGCAGTTCTTC,CASSDTSGGLPEQFF
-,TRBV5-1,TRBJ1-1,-,TGCGCCAGCAGCTTGGATCTCGGACGGGAGAACACTGAAGCTTTCTTT,CASSLDLGRENTEAFF
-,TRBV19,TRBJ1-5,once,TGTGCCAGTAGTATCCGGGGGGCTGGCCAGCCCCAGCATTTT,CASSIRGAGQPQHF
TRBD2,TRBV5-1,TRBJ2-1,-,TGCGCCAGCAGCTTGGTCCTAGCGGCTGTCTCCTACAATGAGCAGTTCTTC,CASSLVLAAVSYNEQFF
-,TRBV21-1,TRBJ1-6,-,TGTGCCAGCAGCAACGGAGACCCGAGGGCGGAGGGCCTCCACTTT,CASSNGDPRAEGLHF
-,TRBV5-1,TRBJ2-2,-,TGCGCCAGCAGCTTGAACGGGAACACCGGGGAGCTGTTTTTT,CASSLNGNTGELFF
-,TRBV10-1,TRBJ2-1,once,TGCGCCAGCAGTGGAGCGCTGGGCGGGTCCTACAATGAGCAGTTCTTC,CASSGALGGSYNEQFF
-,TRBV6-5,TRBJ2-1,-,TGTGCCAGCAGTTACTCCCATGGGGGCACGGAGCAGTTCTTC,CASSYSHGGTEQFF